This TCR beta chain is drawn from a study of beta chain features in type 1 diabetes. Study-wide background: Regarding age, gender and cell yields, patients proved similar to healthy donors. Study outcomes and limitations: Across all four CD4+ subsets, people with type 1 diabetes showed modestly shorter TCRB CDR3s. Insertions at VDJ junctions were less frequent in type 1 diabetes patients. These patients also deleted more nucleotides at the same junctions.

This clone was detected only a few times. Its target is unknown. The investigators reverse transcribed all of the isolated RNA, so they sequenced expressed TCRB transcripts. The read count averaged approximately 3.3 million across naive, central memory and regulatory T cell samples. The method was immunoSEQ multiplex PCR; TCRdb's version includes in-frame clones alone and lacks a portion of them. Of approximately 160,000 clones listed, about 8.1% are singletons. The sequence came from a man aged 18 to 30 in good health. The sequencing sample was made of central memory CD4+ T cells from blood.

DNA for the CDR3: TGTGCCAGCAGCCCCCACAGGGACTACGAGCAGTACTTC. The encoded protein is CASSPHRDYEQYF. The chain has TRBV7-2 and TRBJ2-7; tentatively, D is TRBD1 (6 bases). The CDR3 is 13 residues long. V lost 5 bases and J lost 3, with 11 bases in between. Germline assignment: CDR1 SGHTA and CDR2 FQGNSA.